The clone carrying this T cell receptor (beta chain) occurred many times. This entry is derived from a study of T cell repertoires in cytomegalovirus infection. This CDR3 comprises 13 residues. Germline CDR1 SGHTA, CDR2 FQGNSA. The V gene lost 3 bases and the J gene lost 10 bases, with 13 bases spanning the gap. TCRdb reanalysed the reads using MiXCR and keeps one entry per CDR3 protein. This table has tens of thousands of distinct CDR3 sequences, over 3.5% appearing once. Material for sequencing was PBMCs. The J gene is TRBJ2-1, the V gene TRBV7-2; no clear D gene. This TCR came from a human donor in good health (CMV status not recorded). Some clones in this sample may be carry-over from other donors' samples. The CDR3 loop is CASSFQRDGEQFF. As DNA, the CDR3 is TGTGCCAGCAGCTTCCAGCGCGATGGGGAGCAGTTCTTC. Filled out from reference TRBV7-2 and TRBJ2-1, the complete variable domain reads GAGVSQSPSNKVTEKGKDVELRCDPISGHTALYWYRQSLGQGLEFLIYFQGNSAPDKSGLPSDRFSAERTGGSVSTLTIQRTQQEDSAVYLCASSFQRDGEQFFGPGTRLTVL.